These T cell receptor beta chains were read from a single sample in a study of beta chain features in type 1 diabetes. This table comes from immunoSEQ multiplex PCR, and its TCRdb copy is limited to in-frame clones, with some not included. Of fewer than 350,000 clones listed, around 20% were seen once; the top ten hold 0.035% to 0.055%. Source material: naive CD4+ T cells from blood. All receptors come from a woman aged 18-29 years in good health. The CDR3 runs from the conserved cysteine through the conserved F or W. The D gene is left open where the match is weak. The size of a clone is reported for some rows only, either as once, few or many, or as a class for expanded clones.

D: -; J: TRBJ2-7; V: TRBV30; size: few; DNA: TGTGCCGAGCCTCCCTACGAGCAGTACTTC; CDR3: CAEPPYEQYF
D: -; J: TRBJ1-1; V: TRBV7-2; size: -; DNA: TGTGCCAGCAGCATCGCGATGAACACTGAAGCTTTCTTT; CDR3: CASSIAMNTEAFF
D: -; J: TRBJ2-3; V: TRBV18; size: -; DNA: TGTGCCAGCTCACCATCTACTGCCAGCACAGATACGCAGTATTTT; CDR3: CASSPSTASTDTQYF
D: -; J: TRBJ1-1; V: TRBV27; size: few; DNA: TGTGCCAGCAGTTTGTACGGGAACACTGAAGCTTTCTTT; CDR3: CASSLYGNTEAFF
D: TRBD2; J: TRBJ2-1; V: TRBV29-1; size: few; DNA: TGCAGCGTCGCCGGGACTAGCGGGATTTCCTACAATGAGCAGTTCTTC; CDR3: CSVAGTSGISYNEQFF
D: -; J: TRBJ1-4; V: TRBV4-1; size: -; DNA: TGCGCCAGCAGCCCCCCCGTGCGAACAGATTCAAGAAAACTGTTTTTT; CDR3: CASSPPVRTDSRKLFF
D: TRBD2; J: TRBJ2-7; V: TRBV9; size: few; DNA: TGTGCCAGCAGCGTAGACGGGAGGCACTACGAGCAGTACTTC; CDR3: CASSVDGRHYEQYF
D: -; J: TRBJ1-3; V: TRBV7-9; size: few; DNA: TGTGCCAGCAGCTTATCTGCAGGGGCGGCCGGAAACACCATATATTTT; CDR3: CASSLSAGAAGNTIYF
D: -; J: TRBJ1-1; V: TRBV2; size: few; DNA: TGTGCCAGCAGAGTAGAGTCCCAAAACACTGAAGCTTTCTTT; CDR3: CASRVESQNTEAFF
D: -; J: TRBJ2-3; V: TRBV5-1; size: -; DNA: TGCGCCAGCAGCTTTGCCCAGCGGAACACAGATACGCAGTATTTT; CDR3: CASSFAQRNTDTQYF
D: TRBD1; J: TRBJ1-2; V: TRBV28; size: -; DNA: TGTGCCAGCACCTCAGGGGGGAGTGGCTACACCTTC; CDR3: CASTSGGSGYTF
D: TRBD2; J: TRBJ2-2; V: TRBV6-1; size: few; DNA: TGTGCCAGCAGTGAAGTCGGCGGGAGACATACCGGGGAGCTGTTTTTT; CDR3: CASSEVGGRHTGELFF
D: -; J: TRBJ2-1; V: TRBV4-1; size: few; DNA: TGCGCCAGCAGCCAGGTACAGGGAAATGAGCAGTTCTTC; CDR3: CASSQVQGNEQFF
D: -; J: TRBJ2-7; V: TRBV21-1; size: -; DNA: TGTGCCAGCAGCAAAGGGGACAGGAACTCCTACGAGCAGTACTTC; CDR3: CASSKGDRNSYEQYF
D: -; J: TRBJ1-3; V: TRBV9; size: -; DNA: TGTGCCAGCAGCGTCGGAGGGGACTTCTCTGGAAACACCATATATTTT; CDR3: CASSVGGDFSGNTIYF
D: -; J: TRBJ1-2; V: TRBV5-1; size: few; DNA: TGCGCCAGCAGCGTTTCGACCGCCAGGGGCTACACCTTC; CDR3: CASSVSTARGYTF
D: -; J: TRBJ2-7; V: TRBV15; size: few; DNA: TGTGCCACCAGCAGAGATCCCCGTTTCGAGCAGTACTTC; CDR3: CATSRDPRFEQYF
D: -; J: TRBJ2-3; V: TRBV30; size: many; DNA: TGTGCCTGGAGTGTACGAGGAGATACGCAGTATTTT; CDR3: CAWSVRGDTQYF
D: -; J: TRBJ2-1; V: TRBV5-1; size: -; DNA: TGCGCCAGCAGCTTGTGGGGGCCCTCCTACAATGAGCAGTTCTTC; CDR3: CASSLWGPSYNEQFF
D: TRBD1; J: TRBJ1-2; V: TRBV7-2; size: few; DNA: TGTGCCAGCGGAGCGACAGGGTGGGGCCGTGGGGGCTACACCTTC; CDR3: CASGATGWGRGGYTF
D: -; J: TRBJ1-2; V: TRBV9; size: -; DNA: TGTGCCAGCAGCGTAGCTACCCGGGACTATGGCTACACCTTC; CDR3: CASSVATRDYGYTF
D: -; J: TRBJ2-1; V: TRBV4-1; size: -; DNA: TGCGCCAGCAGCCAAGATCGAGAGAGCTCCTACAATGAGCAGTTCTTC; CDR3: CASSQDRESSYNEQFF
D: -; J: TRBJ2-5; V: TRBV5-6; size: -; DNA: TGTGCCAGCACCTCGCGGGCCAGGGGGACCCAGTACTTC; CDR3: CASTSRARGTQYF
D: -; J: TRBJ1-1; V: TRBV18; size: -; DNA: TGTGCCAGCTCCGGGGACTCCCAAACTGAAGCTTTCTTT; CDR3: CASSGDSQTEAFF
D: TRBD2; J: TRBJ2-1; V: TRBV2; size: few; DNA: TGTGCCAGCACACGGGAGGGTTACAATGAGCAGTTCTTC; CDR3: CASTREGYNEQFF
D: -; J: TRBJ2-3; V: TRBV7-2; size: -; DNA: TGTGCCAGCAGCTTAGCGCATCCGGGAGCTTTGCAGTATTTT; CDR3: CASSLAHPGALQYF
D: TRBD2; J: TRBJ2-1; V: TRBV6-5; size: few; DNA: TGTGCCAGCAGGTTTAGCGGGGGATCCTACAATGAGCAGTTCTTC; CDR3: CASRFSGGSYNEQFF
D: -; J: TRBJ2-1; V: TRBV29-1; size: few; DNA: TGCAGCGTTGCGGGGTGGGGTTCCCCCTACAATGAGCAGTTCTTC; CDR3: CSVAGWGSPYNEQFF
D: -; J: TRBJ2-3; V: TRBV9; size: few; DNA: TGTGCCAGCAGCGTAGACAGAACAGATACGCAGTATTTT; CDR3: CASSVDRTDTQYF
D: TRBD2; J: TRBJ2-7; V: TRBV9; size: few; DNA: TGTGCCAGCAGCCCGAGGACTAGCGGGAGTCAGTACTTC; CDR3: CASSPRTSGSQYF
D: -; J: TRBJ2-5; V: TRBV7-8; size: -; DNA: TGTGCCAGCAGCTTAGCGCCTCGGGAGACCCAGTACTTC; CDR3: CASSLAPRETQYF
D: TRBD1; J: TRBJ2-5; V: TRBV18; size: -; DNA: TGTGCCAGCTCCCCGGGACAGGACCGGGGAACCCAGTACTTC; CDR3: CASSPGQDRGTQYF
D: -; J: TRBJ2-4; V: TRBV7-9; size: few; DNA: TGTGCCAGCAGCTTAGAGGAAGGACAGCCTCTAGCCAAAAACATTCAGTACTTC; CDR3: CASSLEEGQPLAKNIQYF
D: -; J: TRBJ2-3; V: TRBV11-3; size: -; DNA: TGTGCCAGCAGCTTAGGAGTAGCGGTCACAGATACGCAGTATTTT; CDR3: CASSLGVAVTDTQYF
D: TRBD2; J: TRBJ2-1; V: TRBV11-3; size: -; DNA: TGTGCCAGCAGGCCATATAGCGGGAGTAGGTATGAGCAGTTCTTC; CDR3: CASRPYSGSRYEQFF
D: -; J: TRBJ2-5; V: TRBV7-2; size: few; DNA: TGTGCCAGCAGCTTATTTCTGGGGGCTTGGGAGACCCAGTACTTC; CDR3: CASSLFLGAWETQYF
D: -; J: TRBJ2-4; V: TRBV11-2; size: -; DNA: TGTGCCAGCAGCTCCCTGACAGGTCGGGTGGGCATTCAGTACTTC; CDR3: CASSSLTGRVGIQYF
D: TRBD1; J: TRBJ2-1; V: TRBV19; size: -; DNA: TGTGCCAGTACTCCCCGGGACAGTCTCTACAATGAGCAGTTCTTC; CDR3: CASTPRDSLYNEQFF
D: -; J: TRBJ2-6; V: TRBV29-1; size: few; DNA: TGCAGCGTTACCGCAGGCTCTGGGGCCAACGTCCTGACTTTC; CDR3: CSVTAGSGANVLTF
D: TRBD2; J: TRBJ2-1; V: TRBV4-1; size: few; DNA: TGCGCCAGCAAAGCTAGCGGAAACTACAATGAGCAGTTCTTC; CDR3: CASKASGNYNEQFF